This is a list of T cell receptor beta chains from one sample in a study of T-cell memory formation after mild COVID-19. TCRdb reprocessed the 5' RACE reads via MiXCR and lists one record per CDR3 protein. The table has around 530,000 distinct CDR3 sequences, less than 25% seen once. The sequenced sample was PBMCs or a T cell subset sorted from them (not recorded which). These receptors were obtained from an adult woman who had mild COVID-19 (a few samples of this study predate the infection). Cell type and time point are not known. Both conserved end residues are part of each CDR3. The D gene is left open where the match is weak. Not every row has a clone size; where given, it reads once, few, many or a size class.

v_call	j_call	clone_size	d_call	cdr3_aa	cdr3_nt
TRBV12-3/TRBV12-4	TRBJ2-5	.	.	CASSLGAGAETQYF	TGTGCCAGCAGTCTAGGGGCCGGGGCTGAGACCCAGTACTTC
TRBV5-5	TRBJ1-6	many	TRBD1	CASSYGTGANSPLHF	TGTGCCAGCAGCTACGGGACAGGGGCGAATTCACCCCTCCACTTT
TRBV18	TRBJ2-7	few	.	CASSPRIGEQYF	TGTGCCAGCTCACCACGAATAGGCGAGCAGTACTTC
TRBV7-2	TRBJ2-5	few	TRBD2	CASSPLGLAGGQETQYF	TGTGCCAGCAGCCCCTTGGGGCTAGCGGGAGGACAAGAGACCCAGTACTTC
TRBV29-1	TRBJ1-5	few	.	CSVVGSDSNQPQHF	TGCAGCGTTGTAGGTTCGGATAGCAATCAGCCCCAGCATTTT
TRBV5-1	TRBJ1-5	few	.	CASSPGQTDQPQHF	TGCGCCAGCAGCCCCGGACAGACTGATCAGCCCCAGCATTTT
TRBV2	TRBJ2-7	few	TRBD1	CARRDRGEQYF	TGTGCCAGACGAGACAGGGGCGAGCAGTACTTC
TRBV24-1	TRBJ2-1	.	TRBD1	CATRLTGTGLDEQFF	TGTGCCACCAGACTCACCGGGACAGGGCTTGATGAGCAGTTCTTC
TRBV12-3/TRBV12-4	TRBJ2-1	many	.	CASSLATYNEQFF	TGTGCCAGCAGCTTAGCCACCTACAATGAGCAGTTCTTC
TRBV28	TRBJ2-7	few	.	CASSPIPNYEQYF	TGTGCCAGCAGTCCTATCCCTAACTACGAGCAGTACTTC
TRBV20-1	TRBJ2-3	few	.	CSGGGGDTQYF	TGCAGTGGAGGGGGTGGAGATACGCAGTATTTT
TRBV4-1	TRBJ2-6	.	TRBD1	CASSQRTGDFSGANVLTF	TGCGCCAGCAGCCAACGGACAGGGGACTTCTCTGGGGCCAACGTCCTGACTTTC